A single T cell receptor beta chain is shown here with its context. These data are taken from a study of T cells in Graves' hyperthyroidism and ophthalmopathy. Study context: Blood from the periphery was taken at initial diagnosis, before any treatment.

RNA transcripts provided the source from which TCR beta CDR3 regions were amplified. Carried out on the TCR CDR3, a first-round RT-PCR used the HTBI primer set. Using its own MiXCR run on the multiplex PCR reads, TCRdb lists one record per CDR3 protein. The sample has about 530,000 distinct CDR3 sequences; roughly 18% are singletons. The study excluded patients with uncontrolled infection, other autoimmune disease, pregnancy or lactation. The PBMCs were sourced from fresh peripheral blood (less than 11 ml). The CDR3 is made up of 19 amino acids. CDR1 is SGDLS and CDR2 is YYNGEE in the germline V gene. Unmatched junction bases numbered 17, after V lost 6 bases and J lost 4 bases.

The sequence derives from a young woman with Graves' ophthalmopathy. Sequenced input: blood. The chain joins TRBV9 to TRBJ2-6; 9 positions match TRBD1. In nucleotides, the CDR3 is TGTGCCAGCAACCCAAGGTCTGGGGACAGGGTGTGGGGGGCCAACGTCCTGACTTTC. Translated: CASNPRSGDRVWGANVLTF.